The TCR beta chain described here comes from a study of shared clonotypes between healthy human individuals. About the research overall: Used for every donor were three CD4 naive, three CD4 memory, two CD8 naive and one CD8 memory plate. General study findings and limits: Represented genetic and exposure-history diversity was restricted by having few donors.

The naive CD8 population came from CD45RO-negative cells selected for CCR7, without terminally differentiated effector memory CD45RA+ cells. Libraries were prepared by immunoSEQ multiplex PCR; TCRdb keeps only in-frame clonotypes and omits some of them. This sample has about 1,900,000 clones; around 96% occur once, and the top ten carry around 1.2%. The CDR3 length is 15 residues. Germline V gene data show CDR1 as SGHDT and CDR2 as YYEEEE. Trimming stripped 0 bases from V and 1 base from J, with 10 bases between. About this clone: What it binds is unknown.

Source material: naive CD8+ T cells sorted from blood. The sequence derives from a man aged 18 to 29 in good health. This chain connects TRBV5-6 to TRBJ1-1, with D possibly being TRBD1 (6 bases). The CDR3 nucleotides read TGTGCCAGCAGCTTGGGGAGGACAGAGAACACTGAAGCTTTCTTT. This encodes CASSLGRTENTEAFF.